This record looks at one TCR beta chain sequence and its context. Clones were read by immunoSEQ multiplex PCR, and TCRdb kept only the in-frame ones, dropping some. Of approximately 56,000 clones in the sample, 70% to 90% are singletons; the top ten hold more than 13%. These data come from a study of T cell responses to AZD1222 COVID-19 vaccine. The V gene lost 1 base and the J gene lost 4 bases, with 4 bases spanning the gap. The CDR3 is made up of 13 amino acids. Germline-derived CDR1 and CDR2 are SGHNT and YENEEA. The V and J genes are TRBV11-3 and TRBJ2-2; D not resolved. Sample: peripheral blood, taken on day 0 of AZD1222 vaccination. The receptor was isolated from an adult in good health. The CDR3 sequence is CASSLGPTGELFF. DNA for the CDR3: TGTGCCAGCAGCTTAGGCCCCACCGGGGAGCTGTTTTTT.